These 21 T cell receptor beta chains originate from one sample sequenced in a study of CD8 T cells in ankylosing spondylitis (dated by TCRdb to 2016 to 2017). What the research found in general, with its limitations: Blood from ankylosing spondylitis patients appeared to be characterized by a TCR beta motif made up of eight highly homologous amino acid variants.

The antigens of these receptors remain unknown. Libraries were built with 5' RACE. Sequencing took place on an Illumina HiSeq 2500. TCRdb reworked the public reads: Q25 trimming with fastp, MiXCR clone assembly, productive beta chains retained. Here each entry gathers all rows of one CDR3 protein and keeps the most common genes and DNA. In all, the sample holds 700,000 to 1,000,000 distinct CDR3 sequences, and about 12% of those were seen once. The top ten clonotypes cover about 0.5% of the sample. The source material was blood, either unsorted or a sorted T cell fraction (not recorded which). These receptors all come from a male donor with ankylosing spondylitis.

This clonotype was counted only a few times. This rearrangement joins TRBV20-1 to TRBJ2-7, with D perhaps given as TRBD1 or TRBD2 (6 bases each). The CDR3 runs 13 residues. Germline CDR1 and CDR2: DFQATT and SNEGSKA (reference sequence). Trimming cost V 5 bases and J 4 bases, with 15 bases left between them. Written as DNA, the CDR3 is TGCAGTGCTTCACAAGGGGGGAGGTACGAGCAGTACTTC. It specifies CSASQGGRYEQYF.

This clonotype turned up a few times. The rearrangement uses TRBV30 and TRBJ1-5; D not resolved. Germline values: CDR1 GTSNPN, CDR2 SVGIG (reference sequence). V was trimmed by 2 bases and J by 7 bases, leaving 12 bases between them. This CDR3 is 13 amino acids long. This CDR3 is CAWSKRGAQPQHF. The CDR3 nucleotides read TGTGCCTGGAGTAAGAGAGGTGCCCAGCCCCAGCATTTT.

This clonotype was detected only a few times. The genes are TRBV20-1 and TRBJ1-6; D perhaps matches TRBD1 (5 bases). The CDR3 extends over 13 amino acids. The V end was cut by 5 bases, the J end by 5 bases, with 10 bases between. Germline CDR1 is DFQATT and CDR2 is SNEGSKA (reference sequence). As DNA, the CDR3 is TGCAGTGCTGGGACCGGGGATAATTCACCCCTCCACTTT. This codes for CSAGTGDNSPLHF.

This clonotype has ten or more counts. This chain connects TRBV20-1 to TRBJ2-5; D is ambiguous. This CDR3 has 15 residues. Germline V gene lookup returns CDR1 DFQATT and CDR2 SNEGSKA (reference sequence). V was shortened by 0 bases and J by 5 bases, with 16 bases between the two germline ends. CDR3 in DNA: TGCAGTGCTAGAGATTTGGCCCTCGGGCGGGAGACCCAGTACTTC. Protein: CSARDLALGRETQYF.

This clonotype was detected only a few times. The chain employs TRBV6-1 and TRBJ2-7; perhaps TRBD2 as D (6 bases). The CDR3 is 16 amino acids. Trimming cost V 7 bases and J 7 bases, with 26 bases left between them. Germline V lookup: CDR1 MNHNS, CDR2 SASEGT. The CDR3 DNA follows: TGTGCCAGCACTCCTACGAGGGAGCGGGCAGGAAAGGAGCAGTACTTC. This translates into CASTPTRERAGKEQYF.

This clonotype occurred a few times. This chain joins TRBV4-1 and TRBJ2-5, with 10 bases aligning to TRBD1. CDR1 MGHRA and CDR2 YSYEKL come from the germline V gene. CDR3 length: 15 residues. The V and J ends lost 3 bases and 5 bases, in that order; junction bases with no gene match: 6. In nucleotides, the CDR3 is TGCGCCAGCAGCCAGGCCGACAGGGGGCTTGAGACCCAGTACTTC. Translated: CASSQADRGLETQYF.

The rearrangement joins TRBV6-1 to TRBJ2-7; the D gene is possibly TRBD2 (5 bases). The germline V gene has CDR1 MNHNS and CDR2 SASEGT. This CDR3 contains 14 residues. The V gene lost 7 bases and the J gene lost 3 bases, with 16 bases spanning the gap. The CDR3 sequence: CASTGSLGSYEQYF. CDR3 DNA sequence: TGTGCCAGCACGGGATCCTTAGGTAGCTACGAGCAGTACTTC.

This clonotype came up a few times. This chain uses TRBV4-1 with TRBJ2-7, with 10 bases matching TRBD1. Trimming at V came to 5 bases and at J to 1 base, leaving 8 bases not matched to a gene. CDR1 is MGHRA, CDR2 YSYEKL, per germline. The CDR3 is made up of 16 amino acids. The CDR3 sequence: CASSTKPGQGSYEQYF. The CDR3 DNA is TGCGCCAGCAGCACCAAGCCGGGACAGGGGTCCTACGAGCAGTACTTC.

This clonotype occurred a few times. The chain employs TRBV7-6 and TRBJ2-1, with D perhaps assigned TRBD1 or TRBD2 (5 bases each). Between the trimmed V and J ends, which lost 8 bases and 7 bases, there was a span of 15 bases. This CDR3 spans 13 amino acids. CDR1 SGHVS and CDR2 FNYEAQ come from the germline V gene. CDR3: CASSRGGPNEQFF. CDR3 nucleotide sequence: TGTGCCAGCTCCCGTGGGGGTCCAAATGAGCAGTTCTTC.

The chain has TRBV5-1 and TRBJ1-1, with D possibly matching TRBD1 (5 bases). Germline CDR1 is SGHRS and CDR2 is YFSETQ. The V end lost 2 bases, the J end lost 1 base, and 9 bases lay between the germline ends. The CDR3 totals 14 residues. DNA for the CDR3: TGCGCCAGCAGCTTCGGGGACGCGAACACTGAAGCTTTCTTT. This encodes CASSFGDANTEAFF.

This clonotype came up many times. The rearrangement joins TRBV29-1 to TRBJ1-1; no reliable D call. Germline assignment: CDR1 SQVTM and CDR2 ANQGSEA. The V gene lost 7 bases and the J gene lost 2 bases, with 14 bases spanning the gap. The CDR3 is 13 residues long. The CDR3 region is CSASPGKNTEAFF. CDR3 in DNA: TGCAGCGCCAGTCCGGGAAAAAACACTGAAGCTTTCTTT.

This clonotype was observed a handful of times. V and J are TRBV2 and TRBJ2-1, with D possibly being TRBD2 (6 bases). Between the trimmed V and J ends, which lost 2 bases and 6 bases, there was a span of 11 bases. In germline, CDR1 is SNHLY, CDR2 FYNNEI. CDR3 length: 14 residues. CDR3: CASSERAGRNEQFF. DNA of the CDR3: TGTGCCAGCAGTGAACGGGCGGGACGCAATGAGCAGTTCTTC.

There are many counts of this clonotype. The chain couples TRBV20-1 to TRBJ2-1; 7 bases match TRBD2. In germline, CDR1 is DFQATT, CDR2 SNEGSKA (reference sequence). J lost 8 bases, V lost 6 bases, and 13 bases had no gene match. The CDR3 consists of 14 residues. Here the CDR3 DNA reads TGCAGTGCCCGCCACGCGGGAGCTGTGGATGAGCAGTTCTTC. It is translated as CSARHAGAVDEQFF.

This clonotype has at least ten counts. The chain is built from TRBV7-2 and TRBJ2-5, with a possible D match to TRBD1 (5 bases). Germline CDR1 and CDR2: SGHTA and FQGNSA. The CDR3 extends over 14 amino acids. The V and J ends lost 5 bases and 5 bases respectively, with 15 bases between them. This CDR3 reads CASSERQSRETQYF. CDR3 DNA sequence: TGTGCCAGCAGCGAACGACAGTCACGGGAGACCCAGTACTTC.

The gene calls are TRBV20-1 and TRBJ2-3, with 9 bases that match TRBD1. Germline V gene sequence: CDR1 DFQATT, CDR2 SNEGSKA (reference sequence). The CDR3 is 15 amino acids. Trimming removed 2 bases from V and 1 base from J; junction bases left unmatched: 4. The CDR3 nucleotides read TGCAGTGCTAGATTCCGGGACAGGGGCACAGATACGCAGTATTTT. Translation: CSARFRDRGTDTQYF.

The V and J genes are TRBV14 and TRBJ1-4, with no clear D. The CDR3 is 14 residues long. Germline V CDR1 and CDR2: SGHDN, FVKESK. Trimming cost V 4 bases and J 4 bases, with 10 bases left between them. CDR3 coding DNA: TGTGCCAGCAGCCCCCCAGGCATTAATGAAAAACTGTTTTTT. Residues: CASSPPGINEKLFF.

This clonotype was counted ten times or more. Here the CDR3 reads CSAMGDLGNEQFF. The CDR3 DNA reads as TGCAGTGCTATGGGGGACCTCGGGAATGAGCAGTTCTTC. V is TRBV20-1 and J is TRBJ2-1; either TRBD1 or TRBD2 may fit D (5 bases each). This CDR3 contains 13 residues. Trimming left V 4 bases short and J 7 bases short, with 14 bases between. The germline V gene encodes CDR1 DFQATT and CDR2 SNEGSKA (reference sequence).

The sample holds many counts of this clonotype. The chain couples TRBV20-1 to TRBJ2-7, with 9 bases that match TRBD2. V gave up 0 bases and J gave up 4 bases; unmatched junction bases: 4. In germline, CDR1 is DFQATT, CDR2 SNEGSKA (reference sequence). The CDR3 sequence is 14 residues long. As DNA, the CDR3 is TGCAGTGCTAGAGATGGGACTAGCATGTACGAGCAGTACTTC. Translating it yields CSARDGTSMYEQYF.

This clonotype was seen many times. The chain has TRBV6-5 and TRBJ1-5, with D possibly TRBD1 on 6 matching bases. Trimming pared 2 bases from V and 1 base from J, leaving 6 bases between. CDR1 and CDR2 from the germline V gene are MNHEY and SVGAGI. The CDR3 is made up of 14 amino acids. The CDR3 DNA reads TGTGCCAGCAGTTACCAGGGGAGCAATCAGCCCCAGCATTTT. The encoded protein is CASSYQGSNQPQHF.

The chain joins TRBV20-1 to TRBJ2-5; 13 bases are a match to TRBD2. Per germline, CDR1 DFQATT and CDR2 SNEGSKA (reference sequence). This CDR3 is built from 15 residues. V lost 6 bases, J lost 9 bases, and 13 bases stayed unmatched. CDR3 amino acids: CSAEQRGLAGEAQYF. In DNA, the CDR3 is TGCAGTGCCGAGCAGAGAGGACTAGCGGGGGAGGCCCAGTACTTC.

This clonotype has at least ten counts. The rearrangement links TRBV20-1 to TRBJ1-1; D uncertain. Germline V gene lookup returns CDR1 DFQATT and CDR2 SNEGSKA (reference sequence). V was shortened by 4 bases and J by 8 bases, with 17 bases between the two germline ends. This CDR3 is built from 13 residues. In DNA, the CDR3 is TGCAGTGCTAACCACGGTCAGACTACCGAAGCTTTCTTT. Protein: CSANHGQTTEAFF.